The text below deals with one T cell receptor (beta chain). The data stem from a study of blood T cell repertoires in COVID-19. Study as a whole: Acute-phase and convalescent COVID-19 samples originated in the United States, Italy and Spain. Sample material is recorded as cDNA or gDNA derived from T cells, B-cell-depleted T cells, or PBMCs.

V lost 6 bases and J lost 0; bases outside the gene matches: 4. The germline gives CDR1 SGHNT, CDR2 YENEEA. CDR3 size: 15 residues. Original processing notes: Amplified reference gene primers provided the basis for estimating nucleated cell counts. TCRdb's copy holds only in-frame clones and misses some; the assay was immunoSEQ multiplex PCR. That table furnishes V, J and clone size, whereas the DNA furnished D and trimming. The data contain approximately 200,000 clones, about 81% of them singletons. In Seattle, patients joined the study during active infection and were tracked longitudinally. This TCR was recovered from a woman at least 80 years old with COVID-19, enrolled during active disease. The sequenced material came from peripheral blood. The chain couples TRBV11-3 to TRBJ2-1; 8 bases agree with TRBD2. CDR3 sequence: CASSPSGPSYNEQFF. DNA for the CDR3: TGTGCCAGCAGTCCTAGCGGGCCCTCCTACAATGAGCAGTTCTTC.